The next 13 T cell receptor beta chains were all read from a single sample in a study of memory CD4+ T cells and cytomegalovirus serostatus. The assay was immunoSEQ multiplex PCR, and TCRdb's table has in-frame clones only and misses some. The sample yields more than 35,000 clones, around three quarters seen once. The sort gate was single viable CD3+CD4+CD8-CD45RO+ cells for memory CD4+ T cells. The sample comprised memory CD4+ T cells from blood. The receptor source for this set is an adult in good health and CMV-seropositive.

The genes are TRBV5-1 and TRBJ2-5; 15 bases are shared with TRBD2. With V trimmed by 4 bases and J by 3 bases, 7 bases remained unmatched. The CDR3 extends over 17 amino acids. The germline V gene has CDR1 SGHRS and CDR2 YFSETQ. Here the CDR3 reads CASSQRRTSGGEETQYF. The CDR3 region has the DNA TGCGCCAGCAGCCAACGAAGGACTAGCGGGGGGGAAGAGACCCAGTACTTC. The full variable domain, with the rest looked up from reference TRBV5-1 and TRBJ2-5, is KAGVTQTPRYLIKTRGQQVTLSCSPISGHRSVSWYQQTPGQGLQFLFEYFSETQRNKGNFPGRFSGRQFSNSRSEMNVSTLELGDSALYLCASSQRRTSGGEETQYFGPGTRLLVL.

The rearrangement uses TRBV5-4 and TRBJ1-1; a weak D match, TRBD1 (5 bases). V lost 0 bases and J 2 bases, leaving 11 bases between the germline ends. The CDR3 extends over 15 amino acids. The V gene's germline CDR1 is SGHNT and CDR2 YYREEE (reference sequence). The CDR3 spells CASSLGGVVNTEAFF. As DNA, the CDR3 is TGTGCCAGCAGCTTGGGGGGGGTTGTAAACACTGAAGCTTTCTTT.

This rearrangement joins TRBV4-2 to TRBJ1-1; the D gene is possibly TRBD1 (5 bases). This CDR3 contains 14 residues. The V end lost 4 bases, the J end lost 0 bases, and 9 bases lay between the germline ends. Germline lookup yields CDR1 LGHNA and CDR2 YNFKEQ. The CDR3 DNA is TGTGCCAGCAGCCGGGACGGAATGAACACTGAAGCTTTCTTT. It encodes CASSRDGMNTEAFF.

The CDR3 DNA is TGTGCCAGCAGCTCCCAGGGTGCAACTAATGAAAAACTGTTTTTT. Translated, it gives CASSSQGATNEKLFF. The chain carries TRBV5-4 and TRBJ1-4, with D perhaps matching TRBD1 (5 bases). V was cut by 3 bases and J by 0 bases, with 9 bases left in between. In germline, CDR1 is SGHNT, CDR2 YYREEE (reference sequence). This CDR3 spans 15 amino acids.

This clone was picked up one time. The chain couples TRBV5-1 to TRBJ2-7; D may be TRBD1 (5 bases). CDR1 SGHRS and CDR2 YFSETQ come from the germline V gene. This CDR3 has 14 amino acids. V was shortened by 0 bases and J by 0 bases, with 7 bases between the two germline ends. The CDR3 region has the DNA TGCGCCAGCAGCTTGGGGACATACTCCTACGAGCAGTACTTC. Protein: CASSLGTYSYEQYF.

The gene calls are TRBV19 and TRBJ2-3, with 12 bases aligning to TRBD2. This CDR3 comprises 15 residues. Germline CDR1 LNHDA, CDR2 SQIVND (reference sequence). J lost 3 bases, V lost 5 bases, and 3 bases had no gene match. CDR3 region: CASSLTSGSTDTQYF. The DNA of the CDR3 is TGTGCCAGTAGTTTGACTAGCGGGAGTACAGATACGCAGTATTTT. The entire variable domain, with the rest obtained from reference TRBV19 and TRBJ2-3, is as follows: DGGITQSPKYLFRKEGQNVTLSCEQNLNHDAMYWYRQDPGQGLRLIYYSQIVNDFQKGDIAEGYSVSREKKESFPLTVTSAQKNPTAFYLCASSLTSGSTDTQYFGPGTRLTVL.

This chain uses TRBV7-3 with TRBJ2-4, with D tentatively TRBD1 or TRBD2 (5 bases each). V was clipped by 0 bases and J by 3 bases, with 9 bases between them. This CDR3 is 15 amino acids long. Per germline, CDR1 SGHTA and CDR2 FQGTGA. The CDR3 DNA is TGTGCCAGCAGCTTAACGGGGACGGACAAAAACATTCAGTACTTC. Its translation: CASSLTGTDKNIQYF.

The J gene is TRBJ2-2, the V gene TRBV4-2; D unclear. The CDR3 consists of 14 residues. Germline V lookup: CDR1 LGHNA, CDR2 YNFKEQ. V was clipped by 0 bases and J by 1 base, with 3 bases between them. The CDR3: CASSQDRNTGELFF. The CDR3 bases are TGTGCCAGCAGCCAAGATAGGAACACCGGGGAGCTGTTTTTT.

The chain joins TRBV7-2 to TRBJ2-1, with D hard to call. The V end lost 5 bases, the J end lost 5 bases, and 13 bases lay between the germline ends. CDR1 is SGHTA, CDR2 FQGNSA, per germline. The CDR3 covers 14 residues. The CDR3: CASSKLRANNEQFF. CDR3 nucleotides: TGTGCCAGCAGCAAACTCCGGGCTAACAATGAGCAGTTCTTC.

On this clone: This specimen includes other DNA sequences encoding the same CDR3. The gene calls are TRBV9 and TRBJ1-5, with a weak D call TRBD1 (5 bases). This CDR3 contains 14 residues. CDR1 and CDR2 (germline): SGDLS, YYNGEE. The V and J ends lost 0 bases and 6 bases respectively, with 10 bases between them. For the CDR3, the DNA is TGTGCCAGCAGCGTAGACGGGGCAGGTCAGCCCCAGCATTTT. This gives the protein CASSVDGAGQPQHF.

V and J are TRBV11-3 and TRBJ1-2; the match to TRBD1 covers 10 bases. Looked up from germline, CDR1 is SGHNT and CDR2 is YENEEA. This CDR3 has 16 residues. Germline trimming cut 1 base from V and 3 bases from J; bases unmatched to any gene: 5. The CDR3 nucleotides are TGTGCCAGCAGCTTAGGACCCGGGACAGGGGACTATGGCTACACCTTC. Translated, it gives CASSLGPGTGDYGYTF.

This chain joins TRBV29-1 and TRBJ1-2, with 7 nucleotides matching TRBD1. CDR3 length equals 14 residues. V shed 3 bases, J shed 4 bases, and the junction held 8 bases outside the gene matches. Germline assignment: CDR1 SQVTM and CDR2 ANQGSEA. The DNA for the CDR3 is TGCAGCGTTGAGAGGGATCGACAGGGCTATGGCTACACCTTC. This gives the protein CSVERDRQGYGYTF.

The rearrangement joins TRBV4-3 to TRBJ2-3; TRBD2 matches 7 bases. Losses at the gene ends were 0 bases for V and 2 bases for J; bases not matched to a gene: 5. Germline V gene sequence: CDR1 LGHNA, CDR2 YSLEER. There are 16 residues in the CDR3. CDR3 DNA: TGCGCCAGCAGCCAAGATGCTAGCGGCTACACAGATACGCAGTATTTT. Encoded protein: CASSQDASGYTDTQYF.